This T cell receptor beta chain is drawn from a study of shared clonotypes between healthy human individuals. Background on the study: There were three CD4 naive, three CD4 memory, two CD8 naive and one CD8 memory plates per donor.

Per the germline V gene, CDR1 is MNHEY and CDR2 is SMNVEV (reference sequence). The CDR3 extends over 14 amino acids. V lost 5 bases to trimming and J lost 6 bases, with 13 bases between them. Study outcomes and limitations: Shared clonotypes across all four donors exceeded non-shared ones in generation probability. A small donor pool kept down the genetic and exposure-history diversity that was represented.

Comment on this clone: As yet, its antigen is unknown.

An even split of each subset's genomic DNA across several immunoSEQ plates was performed. The protocol was immunoSEQ multiplex PCR, while the TCRdb copy is restricted to in-frame clones and leaves out a portion. Of about 1.1 million clones in the sample, approximately 78% were seen once. Sequenced sample: memory CD4+ T cells from PBMCs. The sample's subset: CD45RA-negative fraction. The TCR comes from a man aged 18-30 years in good health. Some clones in this sample may be carry-over from other donors' samples. This chain connects TRBV27 to TRBJ2-2; possible D gene TRBD1, 6 bases. The chain's CDR3 is CASSPRTAPGELFF. Written as DNA, the CDR3 is TGTGCCAGCAGTCCCCGGACAGCCCCCGGGGAGCTGTTTTTT.